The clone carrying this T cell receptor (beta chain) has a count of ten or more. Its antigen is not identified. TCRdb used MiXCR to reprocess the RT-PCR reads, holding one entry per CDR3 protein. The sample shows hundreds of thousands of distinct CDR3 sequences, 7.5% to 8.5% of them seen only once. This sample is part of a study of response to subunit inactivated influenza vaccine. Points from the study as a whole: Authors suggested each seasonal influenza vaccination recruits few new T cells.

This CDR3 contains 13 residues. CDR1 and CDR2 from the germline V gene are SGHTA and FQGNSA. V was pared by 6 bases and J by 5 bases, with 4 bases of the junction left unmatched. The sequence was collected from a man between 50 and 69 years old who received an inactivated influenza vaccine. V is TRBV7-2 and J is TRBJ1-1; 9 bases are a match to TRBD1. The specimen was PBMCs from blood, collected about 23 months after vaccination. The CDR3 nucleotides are TGTGCCAGCAGGGGACAGGGAGTGACTGAAGCTTTCTTT. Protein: CASRGQGVTEAFF.